These T cell receptor beta chains were read from a single sample in a study of shared clonotypes between healthy human individuals. Data came from immunoSEQ multiplex PCR; TCRdb stores just in-frame clones and leaves some out. The sample carries approximately 600,000 clones, approximately 96% recorded once. Sequencing was performed on naive CD8+ T cells sorted from blood. The origin of the receptors is a young woman in good health. The CDR3 runs from the conserved cysteine through the conserved F or W. The order of the fields is J gene, V gene, D gene, clone size, CDR3 DNA, CDR3 protein. The D gene is left open where the match is weak. The size of a clone is reported for some rows only, either as once, few or many, or as a class for expanded clones.

J: TRBJ1-5; V: TRBV4-1; D: -; size: -; DNA: TGCGCCAGCAGCCATCGAGGAGATCGACAGTCCCGGGGGTCCCAGCATTTT; CDR3: CASSHRGDRQSRGSQHF
J: TRBJ2-1; V: TRBV29-1; D: TRBD2; size: -; DNA: TGCAGCGGGAAAGCTAGCGGGAGGAATGAGCAGTTCTTC; CDR3: CSGKASGRNEQFF
J: TRBJ2-4; V: TRBV7-2; D: TRBD2; size: -; DNA: TGTGCCAGCAGCCCTACCCTAGCGGGGGTGAGCAAAAACATTCAGTACTTC; CDR3: CASSPTLAGVSKNIQYF
J: TRBJ2-7; V: TRBV27; D: -; size: -; DNA: TGTGCCAGCAGTTTATCTGCAGTCCCCACCTACGAGCAGTACTTC; CDR3: CASSLSAVPTYEQYF
J: TRBJ2-1; V: TRBV28; D: TRBD2; size: -; DNA: TGTGCCAGCATTGGAGGCGGGAGGAGCTCCTACAATGAGCAGTTCTTC; CDR3: CASIGGGRSSYNEQFF
J: TRBJ2-1; V: TRBV10-1; D: -; size: -; DNA: TGCGCCAGCAGTGAGTCGCACATCGAGCAGTTCTTC; CDR3: CASSESHIEQFF
J: TRBJ1-4; V: TRBV7-9; D: -; size: -; DNA: TGTGCCAGCAGTAACGGAAATCCTCATGAAAAACTGTTTTTT; CDR3: CASSNGNPHEKLFF
J: TRBJ1-1; V: TRBV6-4; D: -; size: -; DNA: TGTGCCAGCAGTGGGCTCCGGGGGACTGAAGCTTTCTTT; CDR3: CASSGLRGTEAFF
J: TRBJ2-3; V: TRBV7-8; D: TRBD2; size: once; DNA: TGTGCCAGCAGCACGGGACTAGCGGGATCCACAGATACGCAGTATTTT; CDR3: CASSTGLAGSTDTQYF
J: TRBJ1-5; V: TRBV19; D: -; size: -; DNA: TGTGCCAGTAGTATAGTAGAATGGGGGCTAAATCAGCCCCAGCATTTT; CDR3: CASSIVEWGLNQPQHF
J: TRBJ2-7; V: TRBV5-6; D: -; size: -; DNA: TGTGCCAGCAGCTTATGGGACGCGGTCGAGCAGTACTTC; CDR3: CASSLWDAVEQYF
J: TRBJ2-7; V: TRBV9; D: TRBD2; size: -; DNA: TGTGCCAGCAGCGTAGGGGCTAGCGGGAGCAACGAGCAGTACTTC; CDR3: CASSVGASGSNEQYF
J: TRBJ1-2; V: TRBV4-2; D: -; size: -; DNA: TGTGCCAGCAGCCAATCCAATCCGGGACACACATCATTCGGGTATGGCTACACCTTC; CDR3: CASSQSNPGHTSFGYGYTF
J: TRBJ1-2; V: TRBV2; D: -; size: -; DNA: TGTGCCAGCAGGGTCGACGGGGGGAATGGCTACACCTTC; CDR3: CASRVDGGNGYTF